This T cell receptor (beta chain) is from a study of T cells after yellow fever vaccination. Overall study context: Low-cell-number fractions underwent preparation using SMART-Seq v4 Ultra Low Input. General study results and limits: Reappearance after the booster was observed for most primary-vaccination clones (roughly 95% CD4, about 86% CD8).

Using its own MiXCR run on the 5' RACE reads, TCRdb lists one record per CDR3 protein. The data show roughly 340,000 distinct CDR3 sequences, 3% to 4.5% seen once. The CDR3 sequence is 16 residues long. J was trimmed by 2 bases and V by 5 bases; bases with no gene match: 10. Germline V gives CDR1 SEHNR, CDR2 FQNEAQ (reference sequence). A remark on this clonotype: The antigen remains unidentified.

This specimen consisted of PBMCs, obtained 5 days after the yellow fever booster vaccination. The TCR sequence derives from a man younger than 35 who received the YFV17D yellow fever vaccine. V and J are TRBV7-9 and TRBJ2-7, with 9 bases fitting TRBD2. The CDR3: CASSPSGVLTAYEQYF. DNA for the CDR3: TGTGCCAGCAGCCCTAGCGGGGTGCTCACAGCCTACGAGCAGTACTTC.